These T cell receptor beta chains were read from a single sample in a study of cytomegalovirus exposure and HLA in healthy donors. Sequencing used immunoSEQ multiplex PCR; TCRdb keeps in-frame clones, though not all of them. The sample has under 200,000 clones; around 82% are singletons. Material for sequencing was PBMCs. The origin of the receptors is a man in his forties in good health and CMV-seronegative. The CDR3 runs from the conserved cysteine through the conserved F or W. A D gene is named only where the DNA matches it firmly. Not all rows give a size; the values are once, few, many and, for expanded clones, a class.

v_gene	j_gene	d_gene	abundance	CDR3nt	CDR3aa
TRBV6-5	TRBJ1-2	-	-	TGTGCCAGCAGTTACTCTCGGGGGTTTGGGTACACCTTC	CASSYSRGFGYTF
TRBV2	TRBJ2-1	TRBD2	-	TGTGCCAGCAGATGGCGGGGGGGCTCTGAGCAGTTCTTC	CASRWRGGSEQFF
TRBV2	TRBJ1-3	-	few	TGTGCCAGCAGTGAAGGAGGCTACTCTGGAAACACCATATATTTT	CASSEGGYSGNTIYF
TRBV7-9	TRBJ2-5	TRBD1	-	TGTGCCAGCAGCCACAGGGGGCAGGGGGAGACCCAGTACTTC	CASSHRGQGETQYF
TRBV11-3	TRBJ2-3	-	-	TGTGCCAGCAGCCTGGAGGCGGGCCGGGGCACAGATACGCAGTATTTT	CASSLEAGRGTDTQYF
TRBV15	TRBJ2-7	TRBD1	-	TGTGCCACCAGCATCCCGGGACAGGGGAATAACGAGCAGTACTTC	CATSIPGQGNNEQYF
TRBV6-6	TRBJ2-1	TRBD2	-	TGTGCCAGCAGACGACTAGCGGGAGAGAATGAGCAGTTCTTC	CASRRLAGENEQFF
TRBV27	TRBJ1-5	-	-	TGTGCCAGCAGTTTGGGGTATGGACAGAATCAGCCCCAGCATTTT	CASSLGYGQNQPQHF
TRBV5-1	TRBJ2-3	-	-	TGCGCCAGCAGCTCCGCGGGACGCACAGATACGCAGTATTTT	CASSSAGRTDTQYF
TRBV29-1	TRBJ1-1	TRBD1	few	TGCAGCGTTGAAGACGGACAGGGAATGAACACTGAAGCTTTCTTT	CSVEDGQGMNTEAFF
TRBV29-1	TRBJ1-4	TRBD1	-	TGCAGCGTTCATGGACTGGGGACAGGGGGTGAAAAACTGTTTTTT	CSVHGLGTGGEKLFF
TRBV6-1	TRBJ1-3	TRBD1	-	TGTGCCAGCAGACTCGACAGGGACTCTGGAAACACCATATATTTT	CASRLDRDSGNTIYF
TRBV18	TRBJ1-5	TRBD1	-	TGTGCCAGCTCAGACAGGGAAGATCAGCCCCAGCATTTT	CASSDREDQPQHF
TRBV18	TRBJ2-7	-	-	TGTGCCAGCTCACCACTCGAGGGCCTACTTTACGAGCAGTACTTC	CASSPLEGLLYEQYF
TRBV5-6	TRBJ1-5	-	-	TGTGCCAGCAGCGATAGGGGGTTGGTGGATCAGCCCCAGCATTTT	CASSDRGLVDQPQHF
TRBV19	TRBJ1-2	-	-	TGTGCCAGTAGAGCGGGACCGGGACGGTTCTATGGCTACACCTTC	CASRAGPGRFYGYTF
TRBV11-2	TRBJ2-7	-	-	TGTGCCAGCAGCTTGAACCAAGGGGCGAGGGAGCAGTACTTC	CASSLNQGAREQYF
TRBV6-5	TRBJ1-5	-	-	TGTGCCAGCAGCCCGGCGGATAGCGATCAGCCCCAGCATTTT	CASSPADSDQPQHF